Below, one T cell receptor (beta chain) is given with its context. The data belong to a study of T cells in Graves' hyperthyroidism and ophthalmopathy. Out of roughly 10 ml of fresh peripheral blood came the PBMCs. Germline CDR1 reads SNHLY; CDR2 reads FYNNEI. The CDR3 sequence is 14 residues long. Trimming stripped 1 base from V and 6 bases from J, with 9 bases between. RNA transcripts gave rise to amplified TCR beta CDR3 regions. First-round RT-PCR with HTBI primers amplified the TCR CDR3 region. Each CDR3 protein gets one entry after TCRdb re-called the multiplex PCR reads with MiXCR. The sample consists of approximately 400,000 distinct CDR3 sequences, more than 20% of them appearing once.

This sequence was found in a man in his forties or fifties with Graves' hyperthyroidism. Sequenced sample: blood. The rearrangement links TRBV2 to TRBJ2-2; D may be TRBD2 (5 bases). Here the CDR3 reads CASSEVGAPGELFF. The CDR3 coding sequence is TGTGCCAGCAGTGAAGTGGGAGCCCCCGGGGAGCTGTTTTTT.